One sample yielded the 32 T cell receptor beta chains listed below, sequenced in a study of CD8 T cells in ankylosing spondylitis. TCRdb re-called the 5' RACE reads through MiXCR, storing one row per CDR3 protein. The repertoire includes about 130,000 distinct CDR3 sequences, about 6.7% of them detected once, and 9.5% to 15% sits in the top ten. The sample comprised blood, either unsorted or a sorted T cell fraction (not recorded which). These receptors were obtained from a female donor with ankylosing spondylitis or in good health (not recorded which).

This clonotype was detected ten times or more. CDR3 in amino acids: CSASWNSGGLLGDEQFF. The CDR3 coding sequence is TGCAGTGCTAGTTGGAATAGCGGGGGGCTATTAGGCGATGAGCAGTTCTTC. This chain uses TRBV20-1 with TRBJ2-1; 10 bases are a match to TRBD2. Germline-derived CDR1 and CDR2 are DFQATT and SNEGSKA (reference sequence). The CDR3 is made up of 17 amino acids. The ends lost 3 bases at V and 8 bases at J; junction bases unmatched: 16.

This clonotype was counted only a few times. V is TRBV7-2 and J is TRBJ2-7, with D tentatively TRBD1 (5 bases). V lost 1 base, J lost 1 base, and 11 bases lay in between. The CDR3 totals 15 residues. Germline V CDR1 and CDR2: SGHTA, FQGNSA. The CDR3 protein is CASSLEGRDSYEQYF. The CDR3 bases are TGTGCCAGCAGCTTAGAGGGCAGGGATTCCTACGAGCAGTACTTC.

This clonotype was seen many times. The chain has TRBV19 and TRBJ1-1; D remains unclear. The CDR3 consists of 14 residues. Deletions cut 2 bases from V and 1 base from J, with 8 bases between. Germline CDR1 and CDR2: LNHDA and SQIVND (reference sequence). The CDR3: CASSIFGRNTEAFF. In DNA, the CDR3 is TGTGCCAGTAGTATATTTGGGAGGAACACTGAAGCTTTCTTT. Looking up the rest from reference TRBV19 and TRBJ1-1 gives the full variable domain: DGGITQSPKYLFRKEGQNVTLSCEQNLNHDAMYWYRQDPGQGLRLIYYSQIVNDFQKGDIAEGYSVSREKKESFPLTVTSAQKNPTAFYLCASSIFGRNTEAFFGQGTRLTVV.

This clonotype was observed many times. The chain uses TRBV20-1 and TRBJ1-4, with D possibly TRBD1 on 6 matching bases. This CDR3 has 15 residues. From germline, CDR1 is DFQATT and CDR2 SNEGSKA (reference sequence). The V gene lost 1 base and the J gene lost 8 bases, with 17 bases spanning the gap. CDR3 sequence reads: CSARALEGGKEKLFF. CDR3 in DNA: TGCAGTGCTAGAGCTCTCGAAGGGGGAAAGGAAAAACTGTTTTTT.

In this sample, this clonotype turned up many times. CDR3 sequence: CSATRGAGGTDTQYF. The CDR3 DNA reads TGCAGTGCTACGAGGGGGGCGGGGGGCACAGATACGCAGTATTTT. The chain combines TRBV20-1 with TRBJ2-3; a possible D gene is TRBD2 (7 bases). Trimming removed 4 bases at V and 1 base at J, with 15 bases between. Looked up from germline, CDR1 is DFQATT and CDR2 is SNEGSKA (reference sequence). This CDR3 spans 15 amino acids.

J is TRBJ2-7 and V is TRBV28; 11 bases are shared with TRBD1. The germline V gene has CDR1 MDHEN and CDR2 SYDVKM. The CDR3 is made up of 15 amino acids. Losses at the gene ends were 3 bases for V and 3 bases for J; bases not matched to a gene: 4. CDR3: CASSFVGQGDYEQYF. DNA for the CDR3: TGTGCCAGCAGTTTTGTGGGACAGGGGGACTACGAGCAGTACTTC.

This clonotype occurred many times. The chain recombines TRBV12-3 or TRBV12-4 with TRBJ2-1; possibly TRBD1 or TRBD2 for D (6 bases each). This CDR3 comprises 12 residues. V was shortened by 8 bases and J by 6 bases, with 11 bases between the two germline ends. The CDR3 coding sequence is TGTGCCAGCGGCCGGGGGCCCAATGAGCAGTTCTTC. Protein: CASGRGPNEQFF.

This clonotype came up many times. The rearrangement joins TRBV19 to TRBJ2-5, with TRBD2 as a possible D gene (5 bases). This CDR3 is built from 12 residues. Per the germline V gene, CDR1 is LNHDA and CDR2 is SQIVND (reference sequence). Trimming took 10 bases from V and 4 from J, leaving 13 bases between them. The chain's CDR3 is CATQRRGETQYF. CDR3 DNA sequence: TGTGCCACCCAGCGGAGAGGAGAGACCCAGTACTTC.

V gene TRBV5-1 combines with J gene TRBJ2-7; the D call may be TRBD1 or TRBD2 (5 bases each). CDR1 SGHRS and CDR2 YFSETQ come from the germline V gene. The V and J ends lost 4 bases and 5 bases respectively, with 16 bases between them. The CDR3 consists of 14 residues. This CDR3 is CASSTSGTRDEQYF. The DNA for the CDR3 is TGCGCCAGCAGCACCTCCGGGACGAGGGACGAGCAGTACTTC. The full variable domain, its missing parts supplied by reference TRBV5-1 and TRBJ2-7, is KAGVTQTPRYLIKTRGQQVTLSCSPISGHRSVSWYQQTPGQGLQFLFEYFSETQRNKGNFPGRFSGRQFSNSRSEMNVSTLELGDSALYLCASSTSGTRDEQYFGPGTRLTVT.

This clonotype was observed a handful of times. It may be a read error: a sequence one base away is much more abundant. The chain joins TRBV28 to TRBJ2-1, with 11 positions matching TRBD2. The CDR3 extends over 16 amino acids. CDR1 MDHEN and CDR2 SYDVKM come from the germline V gene. Here the CDR3 DNA reads TGTTCCAGCAGTGCCCAGCTAGCGGGGGGTTTCAATGAGCAGTTCTTC. Translation: CSSSAQLAGGFNEQFF.

The CDR3 bases are TGCGCCAGCAGCTTGGCGGATTTTACTAACTATGGCTACACCTTC. The encoded protein is CASSLADFTNYGYTF. J is TRBJ1-2 and V is TRBV5-1; D unclear. With 0 bases removed from V and 0 bases from J, the gap between germline ends came to 9 bases. This CDR3 has 15 residues. Germline CDR1 reads SGHRS; CDR2 reads YFSETQ.

This clonotype has ten or more counts. The V call is TRBV6-1, the J call TRBJ2-5, with D unresolved. The V gene's germline CDR1 is MNHNS and CDR2 SASEGT. This CDR3 is built from 16 residues. The V end was cut by 8 bases, the J end by 1 base, with 20 bases between. This chain's CDR3 is CASSSLSRATQETQYF. The CDR3 DNA reads TGTGCCAGCTCAAGCTTATCCCGGGCGACCCAAGAGACCCAGTACTTC.

This clonotype has at least ten counts. This chain connects TRBV7-2 to TRBJ2-1; either TRBD1 or TRBD2 may fit D (6 bases each). CDR1 is SGHTA and CDR2 is FQGNSA in the germline V gene. CDR3 length: 16 residues. V was shortened by 6 bases and J by 5 bases, with 20 bases between the two germline ends. The CDR3 spells CASSSQAGRGDNEQFF. In DNA, the CDR3 is TGTGCCAGCAGTTCCCAGGCCGGAAGGGGGGACAATGAGCAGTTCTTC.

This clonotype has ten or more counts. V is TRBV5-1 and J is TRBJ2-7; 8 bases agree with TRBD1. The trim removed 2 bases at V and 3 bases at J, leaving 7 bases unmatched. This CDR3 comprises 15 residues. The V gene's germline CDR1 is SGHRS and CDR2 YFSETQ. The CDR3 reads CASSLRPTGDYEQYF. CDR3 nucleotide sequence: TGCGCCAGCAGCTTACGACCGACAGGGGACTACGAGCAGTACTTC.

The chain employs TRBV29-1 and TRBJ1-2, with TRBD1 matching 10 bases. The length of the CDR3 is 13 residues. Trimming removed 3 bases from V and 7 bases from J; junction bases left unmatched: 5. From germline, CDR1 is SQVTM and CDR2 ANQGSEA. The CDR3 region has the DNA TGCAGCGTTGAGGGGACAGGGGAGCTTGGCTACACCTTC. This gives the protein CSVEGTGELGYTF.

This clonotype came up many times. V gene TRBV4-3 combines with J gene TRBJ2-1; TRBD2 aligns across 10 bases. Germline loops: CDR1 LGHNA, CDR2 YSLEER. J was trimmed by 3 bases and V by 4 bases; bases with no gene match: 3. The CDR3 sequence is 15 residues long. The CDR3 bases are TGCGCCAGCAGCCCAGGACTAGCGGACTACAATGAGCAGTTCTTC. As protein: CASSPGLADYNEQFF.

Concerning this clonotype itself: This may come from a read error, since a much larger clone is one base off. The chain combines TRBV2 with TRBJ2-1, with 14 bases that match TRBD2. The V gene's germline CDR1 is SNHLY and CDR2 FYNNEI. The length of the CDR3 is 15 residues. This CDR3 reads CVSRVGLAGDNEQFF. As DNA, the CDR3 is TGTGTCAGCAGGGTGGGACTAGCGGGGGACAATGAGCAGTTCTTC.

This clonotype has ten or more counts. The rearrangement uses TRBV12-3 or TRBV12-4 and TRBJ2-1; 10 bases agree with TRBD2. V gave up 6 bases and J gave up 13 bases; unmatched junction bases: 9. The CDR3 consists of 13 residues. CDR3 coding DNA: TGTGCCAGCAGATCCTCACTAGCGGGGAAACAGTTCTTC. Protein sequence: CASRSSLAGKQFF.

V and J are TRBV30 and TRBJ2-3; D perhaps matches TRBD2 (7 bases). The CDR3 sequence is 15 residues long. The germline V gene encodes CDR1 GTSNPN and CDR2 SVGIG (reference sequence). V was cut by 5 bases and J by 0 bases, with 15 bases left in between. The CDR3 nucleotides are TGTGCCTGGCTGGGGGGGCGTCTTAGCACAGATACGCAGTATTTT. Protein sequence: CAWLGGRLSTDTQYF.

This clonotype was seen ten or more times. This chain joins TRBV7-2 and TRBJ2-1; D is possibly TRBD2 (5 bases). Germline V lookup: CDR1 SGHTA, CDR2 FQGNSA. The germline V and J ends were trimmed by 4 bases and 8 bases, with 21 bases remaining between them. The CDR3 consists of 16 residues. CDR3 DNA sequence: TGTGCCAGCAGCTCCACTGGACTGCTCAAGCGCGATGAGCAGTTCTTC. Translated: CASSSTGLLKRDEQFF.

The J gene is TRBJ1-2, the V gene TRBV21-1. TRBV21-1 represents a pseudogene. CDR3 length: 16 residues. The CDR3 nucleotides are TGTGCCAGCAGCCTTGCCAAGGAGGCGTCCTCCTATGGCTACACCTTC. Translated, it gives CASSLAKEASSYGYTF.

This clonotype was seen ten or more times. The V and J genes are TRBV15 and TRBJ2-3, with D uncertain. The germline CDR1 and CDR2 sequences are LNHNV and YYDKDF (reference sequence). V was clipped by 1 base and J by 0 bases, with 8 bases between them. CDR3 length equals 15 residues. Here the CDR3 reads CATSRAGPSTDTQYF. The CDR3 DNA is TGTGCCACCAGCAGAGCTGGGCCAAGCACAGATACGCAGTATTTT. The full variable domain, completed using reference TRBV15 and TRBJ2-3, is DAMVIQNPRYQVTQFGKPVTLSCSQTLNHNVMYWYQQKSSQAPKLLFHYYDKDFNNEADTPDNFQSRRPNTSFCFLDIRSPGLGDTAMYLCATSRAGPSTDTQYFGPGTRLTVL.

The V call is TRBV7-6, the J call TRBJ2-3, with no clear D. Trimming removed 4 bases at V and 2 bases at J, with 10 bases between. The CDR3 consists of 14 residues. Germline lookup yields CDR1 SGHVS and CDR2 FNYEAQ. CDR3 sequence: CASSSSIYTDTQYF. DNA of the CDR3: TGTGCCAGCAGCTCCTCGATCTACACAGATACGCAGTATTTT.

This clonotype was detected only a few times. A much bigger clone sits one base away, suggesting this may be a read error. This chain joins TRBV5-1 and TRBJ1-1; D is ambiguous. The germline gives CDR1 SGHRS, CDR2 YFSETQ. The CDR3 loop spans 15 amino acids. Written as DNA, the CDR3 is TGCGCCAGCAGCTTGGGTGCATCACGGAACGCTGAAGCTTTCTTT. Protein sequence: CASSLGASRNAEAFF. Full variable domain (remainder filled in from reference TRBV5-1 and TRBJ1-1): KAGVTQTPRYLIKTRGQQVTLSCSPISGHRSVSWYQQTPGQGLQFLFEYFSETQRNKGNFPGRFSGRQFSNSRSEMNVSTLELGDSALYLCASSLGASRNAEAFFGQGTRLTVV.

This clonotype occurred many times. The chain carries TRBV5-8 and TRBJ1-1; 8 bases agree with TRBD1. Trimming at V came to 0 bases and at J to 5 bases, leaving 12 bases not matched to a gene. CDR3 size: 17 residues. Per the germline V gene, CDR1 is SGHTS and CDR2 is YDEGEE. For the CDR3, the DNA is TGTGCCAGCAGCTTGGAGTGGGGGACAGGATCGGGGACTGAAGCTTTCTTT. Residues: CASSLEWGTGSGTEAFF.

This clonotype was observed at least ten times. V gene TRBV7-6 combines with J gene TRBJ1-4, with TRBD1 as a possible D gene (5 bases). V dropped 0 bases and J dropped 3 bases, with 14 bases sitting between them. CDR1 SGHVS and CDR2 FNYEAQ come from the germline V gene. The CDR3 runs to 17 residues. This CDR3 reads CASSLAYAGGANEKLFF. For the CDR3, the DNA is TGTGCCAGCAGCTTAGCCTACGCCGGGGGAGCTAATGAAAAACTGTTTTTT.

In this sample, this clonotype turned up many times. The chain combines TRBV20-1 with TRBJ2-2; perhaps TRBD1 as D (6 bases). Per germline, CDR1 DFQATT and CDR2 SNEGSKA (reference sequence). This CDR3 has 15 amino acids. Trimming took off 6 bases at V and 0 bases at J, with 14 bases between the two ends. CDR3 region: CSAAKQGANTGELFF. The CDR3 DNA follows: TGCAGTGCCGCGAAACAGGGTGCGAACACCGGGGAGCTGTTTTTT.

The table lists this clonotype with many counts. The chain combines TRBV7-2 with TRBJ2-2; D ambiguous. The V end lost 3 bases, the J end lost 3 bases, and 2 bases lay between the germline ends. The CDR3 contains 12 residues. The germline V gene encodes CDR1 SGHTA and CDR2 FQGNSA. CDR3 sequence: CASSFYTGELFF. The CDR3 bases are TGTGCCAGCAGCTTCTACACCGGGGAGCTGTTTTTT. The full variable domain, in which reference TRBV7-2 and TRBJ2-2 provide the parts outside the CDR3, is GAGVSQSPSNKVTEKGKDVELRCDPISGHTALYWYRQSLGQGLEFLIYFQGNSAPDKSGLPSDRFSAERTGGSVSTLTIQRTQQEDSAVYLCASSFYTGELFFGEGSRLTVL.

This clonotype was recorded a few times. The chain uses TRBV10-3 and TRBJ2-1; 7 nucleotides align to TRBD1. The CDR3 runs to 15 residues. Germline V gives CDR1 ENHRY, CDR2 SYGVKD. The trim removed 2 bases at V and 8 bases at J, leaving 9 bases unmatched. The CDR3 region has the DNA TGTGCCATCAGTGAGCCCCAGACCGACAGGGATGAGCAGTTCTTC. It codes for CAISEPQTDRDEQFF.

In its sample, this clonotype was seen many times. J is TRBJ2-6 and V is TRBV4-3; D gene ambiguous. The CDR3 runs 19 residues. Germline assignment: CDR1 LGHNA and CDR2 YSLEER. V lost 0 bases and J lost 2, with 17 bases in between. The CDR3 loop is CASSQDLTRRLTGANVLTF. DNA of the CDR3: TGCGCCAGCAGCCAAGACCTGACTCGGCGATTAACTGGGGCCAACGTCCTGACTTTC.

This clonotype was recorded at least ten times. The chain carries TRBV4-2 and TRBJ1-5, with D hard to call. The CDR3 totals 15 residues. CDR1 LGHNA and CDR2 YNFKEQ come from the germline V gene. V lost 2 bases to trimming and J lost 0 bases, with 8 bases between them. CDR3 protein: CASSQFTTSNQPQHF. CDR3 nucleotide sequence: TGTGCCAGCAGCCAATTCACCACTAGCAATCAGCCCCAGCATTTT.

This clonotype was observed many times. The V call is TRBV12-3 or TRBV12-4, the J call TRBJ2-1; the D is unclear. CDR3 size: 12 residues. Trimming took 6 bases from V and 9 from J, leaving 12 bases between them. CDR3 coding DNA: TGTGCCAGCAGCTTTGTAGCCCGTGAGCAGTTCTTC. Residues: CASSFVAREQFF.